Listed below are T cell receptor beta chains from one sample, sequenced in a study of chemoradiotherapy in HPV16-positive cancers. Method: immunoSEQ multiplex PCR; TCRdb's copy keeps in-frame clones and lacks some. The sample records about 53,000 clones, roughly 90% being singletons. Sample: blood, taken from a patient who underwent chemoradiotherapy. The receptors were gathered from a human donor with HPV-associated anogenital cancer. Both conserved end residues are part of each CDR3. The D gene is left open where the match is weak. Not all rows give a size; the values are once, few, many and, for expanded clones, a class.

V gene	clone size	CDR3 length	J gene	D gene	CDR3 protein	CDR3 DNA
TRBV2	.	15	TRBJ2-2	TRBD1	CASLWGQGDTGELFF	TGTGCCAGCCTATGGGGACAGGGAGACACCGGGGAGCTGTTTTTT
TRBV5-1	.	14	TRBJ1-1	.	CASSLGNSYTEAFF	TGCGCCAGCAGCTTGGGTAACAGCTACACTGAAGCTTTCTTT
TRBV19	.	13	TRBJ1-1	.	CASSLRGSTEAFF	TGTGCCAGTAGTCTGAGGGGTAGCACTGAAGCTTTCTTT
TRBV19	.	17	TRBJ2-7	TRBD1	CASSRGTGGMSSYEQYF	TGTGCCAGTAGTCGCGGGACAGGGGGCATGAGCTCCTACGAGCAGTACTTC
TRBV6-1	.	12	TRBJ1-1	.	CASSIGGTEAFF	TGTGCCAGCAGTATCGGGGGAACTGAAGCTTTCTTT
TRBV19	.	15	TRBJ1-5	.	CASSRMGGRGQPQHF	TGTGCCAGTAGTAGGATGGGGGGCCGGGGACAGCCCCAGCATTTT
TRBV14	.	14	TRBJ1-1	.	CASSQLIMNTEAFF	TGTGCCAGCAGCCAGCTTATCATGAACACTGAAGCTTTCTTT
TRBV2	.	15	TRBJ2-6	TRBD2	CASRAGVFGANVLTF	TGTGCCAGCAGGGCGGGAGTGTTTGGGGCCAACGTCCTGACTTTC
TRBV6-5	.	13	TRBJ1-2	.	CASGTEVNYGYTF	TGTGCCAGCGGGACGGAAGTTAACTATGGCTACACCTTC
TRBV7-9	.	16	TRBJ2-3	TRBD1	CASSDPGQGRADTQYF	TGTGCCAGCAGCGATCCGGGACAGGGTCGAGCAGATACGCAGTATTTT
TRBV11-1	.	11	TRBJ1-2	TRBD1	CASSPGTGPTF	TGTGCCAGCAGCCCCGGGACAGGGCCCACCTTC
TRBV11-3	few	16	TRBJ2-3	.	CASSLEGLSSTDTQYF	TGTGCCAGCAGCTTAGAAGGGTTATCTAGCACAGATACGCAGTATTTT
TRBV7-2	once	17	TRBJ1-2	TRBD1	CASSPGQFDRGSYGYTF	TGTGCCAGCAGCCCTGGACAATTCGACAGGGGTAGCTATGGCTACACCTTC
TRBV7-2	once	17	TRBJ2-7	.	CASSLGRQARYSYEQYF	TGTGCCAGCAGCTTAGGACGTCAGGCCCGATACTCCTACGAGCAGTACTTC
TRBV19	.	14	TRBJ2-2	.	CASTRLANTGELFF	TGTGCCAGTACCCGACTAGCGAACACCGGGGAGCTGTTTTTT
TRBV10-3	.	14	TRBJ1-4	.	CAIRKGGAEEKLFF	TGTGCCATCAGGAAGGGGGGCGCCGAGGAAAAACTGTTTTTT
TRBV2	few	12	TRBJ2-5	.	CASNGGVETQYF	TGTGCCAGCAACGGCGGGGTGGAGACCCAGTACTTC
TRBV7-2	.	13	TRBJ2-2	.	CASSLQGGRELFF	TGTGCCAGCAGCTTGCAGGGGGGTAGGGAGCTGTTTTTT
TRBV20-1	.	11	TRBJ2-7	.	CSARNDYEQYF	TGCAGTGCTAGAAATGACTACGAGCAGTACTTC
TRBV18	.	15	TRBJ1-1	.	CASSKYTQGNTEAFF	TGTGCCAGCTCAAAATACACACAGGGTAACACTGAAGCTTTCTTT
TRBV5-8	.	16	TRBJ1-3	.	CASSLVQAHSGNTIYF	TGTGCCAGCAGCTTGGTACAGGCACACTCTGGAAACACCATATATTTT
TRBV11-3	few	15	TRBJ2-2	.	CASSLGGKNTGELFF	TGTGCCAGCAGCTTAGGGGGCAAGAACACCGGGGAGCTGTTTTTT
TRBV7-3	.	13	TRBJ2-5	TRBD1	CASSPTGQETQYF	TGTGCCAGCAGCCCGACAGGGCAAGAGACCCAGTACTTC
TRBV7-2	.	14	TRBJ2-5	TRBD1	CASSLDRAQETQYF	TGTGCCAGCAGCCTCGACAGGGCCCAAGAGACCCAGTACTTC
TRBV6-5	.	13	TRBJ1-5	.	CATQKGRNQPQHF	TGTGCCACCCAAAAGGGGAGGAATCAGCCCCAGCATTTT
TRBV5-6	.	16	TRBJ2-5	.	CASSYLWAGVEETQYF	TGTGCCAGCAGCTATTTGTGGGCAGGGGTGGAAGAGACCCAGTACTTC